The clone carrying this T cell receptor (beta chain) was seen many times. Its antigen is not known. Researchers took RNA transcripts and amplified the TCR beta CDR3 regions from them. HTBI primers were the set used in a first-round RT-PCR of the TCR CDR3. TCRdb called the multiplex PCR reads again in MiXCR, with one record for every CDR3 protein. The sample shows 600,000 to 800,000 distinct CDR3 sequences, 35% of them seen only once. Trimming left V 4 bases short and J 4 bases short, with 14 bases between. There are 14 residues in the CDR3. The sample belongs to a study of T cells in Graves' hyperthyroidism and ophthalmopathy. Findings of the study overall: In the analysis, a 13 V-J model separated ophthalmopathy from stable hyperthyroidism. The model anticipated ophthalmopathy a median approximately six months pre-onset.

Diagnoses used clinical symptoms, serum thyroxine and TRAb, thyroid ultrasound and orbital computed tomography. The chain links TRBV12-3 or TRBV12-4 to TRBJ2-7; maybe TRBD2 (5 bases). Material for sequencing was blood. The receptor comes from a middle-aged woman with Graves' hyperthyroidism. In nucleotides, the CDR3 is TGTGCCAGCAGTTCTGCGGTCGGCGGGTACGAGCAGTACTTC. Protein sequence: CASSSAVGGYEQYF.